The 25 T cell receptor beta chains below come from one sample, sequenced in a study of cytomegalovirus exposure and HLA in healthy donors. Researchers ran the PCR with 60 Vbeta and 13 Jbeta primers. The assay was immunoSEQ multiplex PCR, and TCRdb's table has in-frame clones only and misses some. This table has some 160,000 clones, about 80% appearing once. Sequences were obtained from PBMCs. All receptors derive from a woman younger than 45 in good health and CMV-seronegative.

The chain recombines TRBV2 with TRBJ2-5; 11 bases agree with TRBD2. This CDR3 spans 18 amino acids. Germline assignment: CDR1 SNHLY and CDR2 FYNNEI. Germline trimming cut 5 bases from V and 2 bases from J; bases unmatched to any gene: 13. This CDR3 is CASSKLAGAFGPQETQYF. The CDR3 region has the DNA TGTGCCAGCAGTAAACTAGCGGGGGCCTTCGGCCCTCAAGAGACCCAGTACTTC.

In its sample, this clone was seen a few times. The V and J genes are TRBV2 and TRBJ1-1, with TRBD1 identical over 7 bases. CDR3 length equals 18 residues. The germline CDR1 and CDR2 sequences are SNHLY and FYNNEI. V gave up 3 bases and J gave up 1 base; unmatched junction bases: 14. The CDR3 sequence is CASSEPLFRTGGNTEAFF. CDR3 DNA: TGTGCCAGCAGTGAGCCGCTTTTCCGGACAGGCGGGAACACTGAAGCTTTCTTT.

With regard to this clone: Relative to the germline gene, one junction end is altered; a read error may explain this. The chain couples TRBV2 to TRBJ2-3; 9 positions agree with TRBD2. Germline V lookup: CDR1 SNHLY, CDR2 FYNNEI. The CDR3 covers 15 residues. The CDR3 region is CASSETSLAGIRRHF. The CDR3 coding sequence is TGTGCCAGCAGTGAAACATCACTAGCGGGTATACGTCGGCATTTT.

The rearrangement uses TRBV4-1 and TRBJ2-5; 11 bases match TRBD2. The germline CDR1 and CDR2 sequences are MGHRA and YSYEKL. The CDR3 covers 15 residues. With 4 bases clipped from V and 5 bases from J, the junction kept 6 bases outside the gene matches. CDR3 sequence: CASSRLTSGVETQYF. CDR3 DNA: TGCGCCAGCAGCCGCCTGACTAGCGGGGTTGAGACCCAGTACTTC.

This chain links TRBV10-3 with TRBJ1-1; D not certain. Germline CDR1 reads ENHRY; CDR2 reads SYGVKD. This CDR3 region has 14 residues. The germline V and J ends were trimmed by 4 bases and 4 bases, with 13 bases remaining between them. CDR3 bases: TGTGCCATCAGTGGTACCTCCGGGATCACTGAAGCTTTCTTT. Amino acids: CAISGTSGITEAFF.

The sample holds one count of this clone. V gene TRBV5-4 combines with J gene TRBJ1-5, with D uncertain. The germline V gene encodes CDR1 SGHNT and CDR2 YYREEE (reference sequence). CDR3 length: 14 amino acids. Trimming left V 0 bases short and J 3 bases short, with 7 bases between. CDR3 in DNA: TGTGCCAGCAGCTTGGGAGGGAACAATCAGCCCCAGCATTTT. This translates into CASSLGGNNQPQHF.

This sequence joins TRBV5-1 and TRBJ2-1, with D perhaps TRBD2 (5 bases). The germline V gene encodes CDR1 SGHRS and CDR2 YFSETQ. The CDR3 length is 15 residues. The V and J ends lost 0 bases and 0 bases respectively, with 7 bases between them. In DNA form, the CDR3 reads TGCGCCAGCAGCTTGGACGGGGTCTCCTACAATGAGCAGTTCTTC. Translation: CASSLDGVSYNEQFF.

A few counts support this clone. The rearrangement links TRBV30 to TRBJ2-7; 10 bases match TRBD1. CDR3 length: 13 amino acids. V was pared by 5 bases and J by 4 bases, with 5 bases of the junction left unmatched. CDR1 GTSNPN and CDR2 SVGIG come from the germline V gene (reference sequence). Here the CDR3 reads CAWEDRGRYEQYF. DNA of the CDR3: TGTGCCTGGGAGGACAGGGGGAGGTACGAGCAGTACTTC.

In the case of this clone: Other DNA sequences of this sample code for an identical CDR3. J is TRBJ2-5 and V is TRBV6-5; D might be TRBD2 (6 bases). With 3 bases removed from V and 5 bases from J, the gap between germline ends came to 7 bases. In germline, CDR1 is MNHEY, CDR2 SVGAGI. The CDR3 runs 12 residues. CDR3 amino acids: CASSYGGETQYF. CDR3 nucleotide sequence: TGTGCCAGCAGTTATGGGGGGGAGACCCAGTACTTC.

The chain uses TRBV11-2 and TRBJ1-2; D gene uncertain. There are 15 residues in the CDR3. Trimming took 3 bases from V and 1 from J, leaving 12 bases between them. Germline assignment: CDR1 SGHAT and CDR2 FQNNGV. The CDR3 here is CASSLGPGINYGYTF. The CDR3 DNA sequence: TGTGCCAGCAGCTTGGGCCCGGGAATTAACTATGGCTACACCTTC.

The V and J genes are TRBV30 and TRBJ1-5; D uncertain. There are 15 residues in the CDR3. Germline-derived CDR1 and CDR2 are GTSNPN and SVGIG (reference sequence). Trimming shortened V by 0 bases and J by 1 base, and 10 bases separated the two germline ends. CDR3: CAWSVGRKSNQPQHF. In DNA form, the CDR3 reads TGTGCCTGGAGTGTTGGCAGGAAGAGCAATCAGCCCCAGCATTTT.

V is TRBV25-1 and J is TRBJ2-7; 9 nucleotides agree with TRBD1. The J segment lost 3 bases and the V segment lost 5 bases, leaving 11 bases of the junction unmatched. The V gene's germline CDR1 is MGHDK and CDR2 SYGVNS. The CDR3 sequence is 16 residues long. CDR3 loop: CASSSNVGQGYYEQYF. The CDR3 coding sequence is TGTGCCAGCAGTTCGAATGTAGGACAGGGGTACTACGAGCAGTACTTC.

This clone turned up a few times. This chain uses TRBV14 with TRBJ1-4, with D tentatively TRBD1 (5 bases). The CDR3 is 14 amino acids. V was trimmed by 3 bases and J by 8 bases, leaving 13 bases between them. The germline gives CDR1 SGHDN, CDR2 FVKESK. CDR3 region: CASSHRQGGEKLFF. CDR3 nucleotides: TGTGCCAGCAGCCATCGGCAGGGTGGGGAAAAACTGTTTTTT.

Turning to this clone: Different DNA sequences within this sample yield the same CDR3. CDR3 sequence reads: CASSGQGNSPLHF. The DNA of the CDR3 is TGTGCCAGCAGCGGGCAGGGGAATTCACCCCTCCACTTT. This chain joins TRBV5-6 and TRBJ1-6, with D possibly being TRBD1 (6 bases). Per the germline V gene, CDR1 is SGHDT and CDR2 is YYEEEE. The CDR3 has 13 amino acids. The V end was cut by 4 bases, the J end by 7 bases, with 9 bases between.

The V gene is TRBV5-8, the J gene TRBJ1-1; TRBD1 aligns across 8 bases. From germline, CDR1 is SGHTS and CDR2 YDEGEE. V trimming: 3 bases; J trimming: 1 base; junction bases outside the gene matches: 11. This CDR3 contains 17 residues. CDR3 in amino acids: CASSSPRQGKWNTEAFF. For the CDR3, the DNA is TGTGCCAGCAGCTCACCCCGACAGGGGAAATGGAACACTGAAGCTTTCTTT.

This rearrangement joins TRBV2 to TRBJ1-1; no clear D. The V end lost 9 bases, the J end lost 2 bases, and 4 bases lay between the germline ends. The CDR3 extends over 10 amino acids. Germline CDR1 is SNHLY and CDR2 is FYNNEI. The CDR3 bases are TGTGCCAGGGGCAACACTGAAGCTTTCTTT. Its protein product is CARGNTEAFF.

V is TRBV9 and J is TRBJ1-6; TRBD1 matches at 7 bases. The V gene end was trimmed by 4 bases and the J gene end by 7 bases; junction bases not matched to a gene: 8. This CDR3 spans 15 amino acids. CDR1 and CDR2 (germline): SGDLS, YYNGEE. Here the CDR3 reads CASSSLRQGNSPLHF. The CDR3 DNA sequence: TGTGCCAGCAGCTCTCTCAGACAGGGAAATTCACCCCTCCACTTT.

The rearrangement joins TRBV7-2 to TRBJ2-2; D possibly corresponds to TRBD2 (6 bases). Germline assignment: CDR1 SGHTA and CDR2 FQGNSA. V dropped 3 bases and J dropped 1 base, with 15 bases sitting between them. The CDR3 extends over 17 amino acids. The CDR3 DNA reads as TGTGCCAGCAGCTTTCGGGTCTGGAGGGGGAACACCGGGGAGCTGTTTTTT. This sequence encodes CASSFRVWRGNTGELFF.

This sequence joins TRBV7-8 and TRBJ2-7, with D maybe TRBD2 (6 bases). The V and J ends lost 3 bases and 1 base respectively, with 10 bases between them. Germline values: CDR1 SGHVS, CDR2 FQNEAQ. The CDR3 totals 14 residues. Here the CDR3 DNA reads TGTGCCAGCAGCTTTAGCGGTTCTTCCTACGAGCAGTACTTC. Amino acids: CASSFSGSSYEQYF.

The V gene is TRBV6-5, the J gene TRBJ2-7, with TRBD1 as a possible D gene (7 bases). The CDR3 totals 15 residues. V shed 5 bases and J shed 1 base, with 15 bases lying between them. Germline CDR1 is MNHEY and CDR2 is SVGAGI. This chain's CDR3 is CASSGAGQRSYEQYF. The DNA of the CDR3 is TGTGCCAGCAGTGGGGCGGGACAGCGATCCTACGAGCAGTACTTC.

The rearrangement joins TRBV4-1 to TRBJ1-1; D is undetermined. The germline V gene encodes CDR1 MGHRA and CDR2 YSYEKL. CDR3 length: 14 residues. Trimming took 0 bases from V and 5 from J, leaving 10 bases between them. CDR3 residues: CASSQEVIRTEAFF. CDR3 nucleotide sequence: TGCGCCAGCAGCCAAGAGGTTATTAGAACTGAAGCTTTCTTT.

The rearrangement links TRBV29-1 to TRBJ1-4; 7 bases are a match to TRBD1. The CDR3 sequence is 15 residues long. The ends lost 7 bases at V and 5 bases at J; junction bases unmatched: 13. Germline CDR1 reads SQVTM; CDR2 reads ANQGSEA. CDR3 coding DNA: TGCAGCGCTCGTCCCCCCGGACAGGAGAATGAAAAACTGTTTTTT. It encodes CSARPPGQENEKLFF.

The V call is TRBV11-2, the J call TRBJ2-7; 7 positions agree with TRBD2. The CDR3 is 12 residues long. The V and J ends lost 4 bases and 7 bases, in that order; junction bases with no gene match: 4. The germline gives CDR1 SGHAT, CDR2 FQNNGV. The CDR3: CASSSPGGEQYF. For the CDR3, the DNA is TGTGCCAGCAGCTCCCCGGGAGGTGAGCAGTACTTC.

J is TRBJ1-1 and V is TRBV15; no clear D. From germline, CDR1 is LNHNV and CDR2 YYDKDF (reference sequence). V lost 0 bases and J 6 bases, leaving 11 bases between the germline ends. CDR3 length: 14 amino acids. The CDR3 DNA reads as TGTGCCACCAGCAGAGATCCGGGGATCCCTGAAGCTTTCTTT. It translates to CATSRDPGIPEAFF.

A note on this clone: At one end, the junction sequence differs from germline, possibly due to a read error. The V and J genes are TRBV7-8 and TRBJ2-1, with 9 bases lining up with TRBD2. Looked up from germline, CDR1 is SGHVS and CDR2 is FQNEAQ. This CDR3 region has 12 residues. In nucleotides, the CDR3 is TGTGCCAGCAGCGTAGCCGGGACTAGCCAGTTCTTC. As protein: CASSVAGTSQFF.